Given below is one T cell receptor beta chain in context. This clone was counted only a few times. This clone's antigen is unknown. No much larger clonotype is one base removed from it; base qualities were not supplied. A single peripheral blood draw of 95 to 150 mL on average was collected from each donor into heparinised tubes. A BD FACSAria II was used to sort naive, central memory, regulatory and stem cell-like memory CD4+ T cells with a panel that included CD45RO, CCR7, CD25, CD127, CD95 and CD27. Every sorted population had a purity above 95%. Right away, PBMCs were isolated by Lymphoprep density gradient centrifugation and were stained directly, with no culture step. So that batch effects would be minimized, each experiment stained and sorted samples in pairs, pairing one healthy donor with one patient. All of the isolated RNA was reverse transcribed with the High Capacity cDNA Reverse Transcription Kit, so expressed TCRB transcripts were sequenced. Deep immunoSEQ sequencing was applied to naive, central memory and regulatory T cell samples, giving an average of roughly 3.3 million total reads per sample. Sorted cells were lysed in RLT buffer, and RNA was extracted using DNase-treated RNeasy Micro or Mini kits according to cell number. Each cell subset was processed on its own to prevent cross-contamination, while patient and healthy donor samples were processed together. Using the immunoSEQ multiplex PCR, TCRB sequences were amplified from cDNA into 87-bp fragments spanning the CDR3 region. Amplicons were sequenced on the Illumina HiSeq platform. As for the original processing: PCR bias was corrected computationally using synthetic template baselines, and reads within Hamming distance 2 were collapsed, with unmergeable singletons discarded. Reads were aligned against IMGT to assign V, D and J genes, CDR3 length and insertions or deletions at six rearrangement sites. Clonotype counts were normalized to sorted cell number within each subset before computing true diversity and Gini coefficients with the tcR R package. Repertoire sharing was quantified using the overlap coefficient calculated on TCRB nucleotide sequences. Out-of-frame TCRB sequences from naive cells were analyzed to stand in for the pre-selection repertoire. As stored in TCRdb, this immuneACCESS dataset retains in-frame rearrangements with V and J assigned. A fraction of the clones does not appear; measured against another copy, unresolved V genes explain less than half of the discrepancy, and the remainder lacks a known reason. From that table come the V and J calls and clone size; the DNA was used to work out D and trimming. This sample holds 360,000 or so clones; 15% to 20% were observed only once. The ten largest clonotypes hold approximately 0.041% of the sample.

The record originates from a study of beta chain features in type 1 diabetes (dated by TCRdb to 2016 to 2018). At the level of the whole study: Patients and healthy donors did not differ in mean age, gender distribution, total cell number or subset yield. Across all samples, about 110 million sorted cells were examined, and cell number per subset correlated strongly with RNA yield. The study compared the TCRB repertoires of sorted circulating CD4+ T cell subsets in recently diagnosed type 1 diabetes patients with those in matched healthy donors. Naive and central memory subsets were obtained from all 30 or so donors, but regulatory and stem cell-like memory subsets were isolated from only 8 patients and roughly 8 healthy donors.

What the authors observed across the whole study: Type 1 diabetes patients showed a moderate but significant shortening of TCRB CDR3 length in all four CD4+ subsets. Naive, central memory and regulatory TCRB repertoires appeared to be more alike among patients than among healthy donors. Shorter templates might have been favored by PCR, but patient and control samples were amplified and corrected together, so both groups would have been affected equally by any skew. Because cDNA was sequenced instead of genomic DNA, activated cells with high expression could be over-represented, although the groups did not differ in activation or CD3 levels. Patients with type 1 diabetes made fewer insertions and deleted more nucleotides at VDJ recombination sites, implying thymic rearrangement abnormalities. HLA sub-analyses involved small numbers of individuals, so any influence of HLA type on TCRB rearrangement remained unresolved.

Sequences GTSNPN (CDR1) and SVGIG (CDR2) are obtained from the germline V gene (reference sequence). Trimming removed 6 bases from V and 3 bases from J; the gene matches leave 13 bases unexplained. The CDR3 covers 16 residues, taking in both the cysteine and the phenylalanine. Kept here is only the CDR3 DNA, which spans 48 bases and is read in frame from base 1. Sequenced material: naive CD4+ T cells from blood. In light of the paper, this sample's cell subset or site label describes: true naive CD4+ T cells. The V and J segments used are TRBV30 and TRBJ2-2, with 7 central nucleotides matching TRBD2. The receptor's source is a woman aged 18-29 years in good health. The CDR3 in this case is CACGPYRGSHTGELFF. The DNA is TGTGCCTGCGGGCCTTACCGCGGGAGTCACACCGGGGAGCTGTTTTTT.